One and the same sample provided the 2 T cell receptor beta chains below, sequenced in a study of T cell responses to AZD1222 COVID-19 vaccine. Repertoires were generated with immunoSEQ multiplex PCR, while TCRdb's copy carries only in-frame clones and drops some. The data hold more than 70,000 clones, with around nine tenths observed a single time. The sample consisted of peripheral blood, taken 28 days after the second AZD1222 dose. These receptors were taken from an adult who received the AZD1222 COVID-19 vaccine.

The chain employs TRBV20-1 and TRBJ1-5; the D gene is possibly TRBD1 (5 bases). Trimming shortened V by 3 bases and J by 5 bases, and 8 bases separated the two germline ends. The CDR3 covers 12 residues. Germline CDR1 DFQATT, CDR2 SNEGSKA (reference sequence). The CDR3 region is CSASGGDQPQHF. The CDR3 nucleotides read TGCAGTGCTAGTGGGGGGGATCAGCCCCAGCATTTT.

The chain joins TRBV19 to TRBJ1-1; D is unresolved. Germline values: CDR1 LNHDA, CDR2 SQIVND (reference sequence). The CDR3 is made up of 13 amino acids. Trimming took off 7 bases at V and 3 bases at J, with 12 bases between the two ends. Here the CDR3 reads CASTLTKYTEAFF. The CDR3 coding sequence is TGTGCCAGTACCCTTACGAAGTACACTGAAGCTTTCTTT.